These 24 T cell receptor beta chains came from one sample sequenced in a study of neoadjuvant nivolumab and ipilimumab in lung cancer. The table came from immunoSEQ multiplex PCR; TCRdb's copy has only in-frame clones and leaves some out. The sample records 8,500 to 10,000 clones, roughly four fifths being singletons. The sample consisted of tumor tissue, taken after neoadjuvant nivolumab, alone or with ipilimumab, at or shortly before surgery. The receptor source for this set is an adult with non-small cell lung cancer. Some clones in this sample may be carry-over from other donors' samples.

The CDR3, as DNA: TGCAGTGCTATACGTCAGCGGGAGCAGTACTTC. Its protein product is CSAIRQREQYF. The chain joins TRBV20-1 to TRBJ2-7; D possibly corresponds to TRBD2 (5 bases). Germline V lookup: CDR1 DFQATT, CDR2 SNEGSKA (reference sequence). Trimming took off 4 bases at V and 7 bases at J, with 11 bases between the two ends. This CDR3 region has 11 residues.

The gene calls are TRBV6-5 and TRBJ1-2, with unresolved D. The CDR3 runs to 14 residues. The germline CDR1 and CDR2 sequences are MNHEY and SVGAGI. Trimming left V 2 bases short and J 0 bases short, with 7 bases between. As DNA, the CDR3 is TGTGCCAGCAGTTACGCCGGTACTAACTATGGCTACACCTTC. It is translated as CASSYAGTNYGYTF.

The CDR3 DNA reads as TGCGCCAGCAGCTCCGTGACAGGGGCGATCAATGAGCAGTTCTTC. Protein sequence: CASSSVTGAINEQFF. This chain uses TRBV5-1 with TRBJ2-1, with 8 nucleotides matching TRBD1. CDR3 length: 15 amino acids. Germline trimming cut 3 bases from V and 6 bases from J; bases unmatched to any gene: 8. CDR1 is SGHRS, CDR2 YFSETQ, per germline.

Comments on this clone: An end of the junction differs from the germline gene, which may be a read error. This chain links TRBV6-4 with TRBJ2-5; 10 bases are shared with TRBD2. Germline loops: CDR1 MRHNA, CDR2 SNTAGT. This CDR3 has 11 residues. The CDR3: CATLAGASGDF. Here the CDR3 DNA reads TGTGCCACCCTAGCGGGGGCCAGCGGGGACTTC.

Comments on this clone: At one boundary the junction diverges from the germline segment, which might be a read error. The gene calls are TRBV6-5 and TRBJ1-5; no definite D call. The length of the CDR3 is 11 residues. CDR1 and CDR2 (germline): MNHEY, SVGAGI. As DNA, the CDR3 is TGTGCCAGCAGTTACTACCTGAATGAGGGTTTT. The encoded protein is CASSYYLNEGF.

This chain uses TRBV27 with TRBJ1-1; 7 nucleotides align to TRBD1. The J segment lost 1 base and the V segment lost 5 bases, leaving 7 bases of the junction unmatched. CDR1 and CDR2 from the germline V gene are MNHEY and SMNVEV (reference sequence). CDR3 length: 15 amino acids. The DNA for the CDR3 is TGTGCCAGCAGTCGACACAGGGGAGCGAACACTGAAGCTTTCTTT. As protein: CASSRHRGANTEAFF.

This rearrangement joins TRBV15 to TRBJ1-5, with D unresolved. Germline CDR1 is LNHNV and CDR2 is YYDKDF (reference sequence). Between the trimmed V and J ends, which lost 5 bases and 3 bases, there was a span of 8 bases. CDR3 size: 13 residues. CDR3 residues: CATSGAANQPQHF. The CDR3 nucleotides are TGTGCCACCAGCGGAGCGGCCAATCAGCCCCAGCATTTT.

This chain uses TRBV5-4 with TRBJ1-1; the D gene is possibly TRBD1 (5 bases). Germline V lookup: CDR1 SGHNT, CDR2 YYREEE (reference sequence). V shed 4 bases and J shed 3 bases, with 10 bases lying between them. The CDR3 is made up of 13 amino acids. The CDR3 bases are TGTGCCAGCAGCATCGGAGGGGACACTGAAGCTTTCTTT. The encoded protein is CASSIGGDTEAFF. Filled out from reference TRBV5-4 and TRBJ1-1, the complete variable domain reads ETGVTQSPTHLIKTRGQQVTLRCSSQSGHNTVSWYQQALGQGPQFIFQYYREEENGRGNFPPRFSGLQFPNYSSELNVNALELDDSALYLCASSIGGDTEAFFGQGTRLTVV.

V is TRBV18 and J is TRBJ2-7, with D perhaps TRBD2 (6 bases). CDR3 length equals 19 residues. V shed 1 base and J shed 4 bases, with 26 bases lying between them. Germline assignment: CDR1 KGHSH and CDR2 LQKENI. The CDR3 DNA follows: TGTGCCAGCTCACCACTGGGGTCCCCCGGGAGCCTAAATTCGTACGAGCAGTACTTC. The encoded protein is CASSPLGSPGSLNSYEQYF.

The V call is TRBV29-1, the J call TRBJ2-3, with D possibly called TRBD1 or TRBD2 (7 bases each). This CDR3 has 13 amino acids. Deletions cut 4 bases from V and 6 bases from J, with 14 bases between. The germline CDR1 and CDR2 sequences are SQVTM and ANQGSEA. The CDR3 reads CSVGGEGADTQYF. Here the CDR3 DNA reads TGCAGCGTTGGTGGGGAGGGGGCGGATACGCAGTATTTT.

V gene TRBV14 combines with J gene TRBJ1-4; D not certain. V lost 2 bases, J lost 2 bases, and 12 bases lay in between. This CDR3 has 16 amino acids. Germline CDR1 SGHDN, CDR2 FVKESK. The CDR3 region has the DNA TGTGCCAGCAGCCAACGAGGGCTACTGACTAATGAAAAACTGTTTTTT. Translated, it gives CASSQRGLLTNEKLFF.

V and J are TRBV5-1 and TRBJ2-1; D perhaps matches TRBD2 (5 bases). The CDR3 sequence is 12 residues long. Germline CDR1 and CDR2: SGHRS and YFSETQ. The V gene lost 6 bases and the J gene lost 8 bases, with 12 bases spanning the gap. The CDR3 bases are TGCGCCAGCAATGACTACGATCATGAGCAGTTCTTC. Its protein product is CASNDYDHEQFF.

V and J are TRBV4-3 and TRBJ2-1; possible D gene TRBD2, 5 bases. V was trimmed by 0 bases and J by 4 bases, leaving 13 bases between them. The germline V gene has CDR1 LGHNA and CDR2 YSLEER. The CDR3 runs to 16 residues. The CDR3 is CASSQDRERRYNEQFF. DNA for the CDR3: TGCGCCAGCAGCCAAGATAGAGAGAGGAGGTACAATGAGCAGTTCTTC.

This chain links TRBV25-1 with TRBJ1-5, with 8 bases fitting TRBD1. CDR1 is MGHDK and CDR2 is SYGVNS in the germline V gene. The CDR3 runs 13 residues. J gave up 11 bases and V 2 bases, and 5 bases lay outside the gene matches. The CDR3 region has the DNA TGTGCCAGCAGTGAAGGACAGGGAAAAGCCCAGCATTTT. Translated: CASSEGQGKAQHF.

CDR3 region: CSARDRDWAFF. The CDR3 nucleotides are TGCAGTGCTAGAGATAGGGACTGGGCTTTCTTT. The rearrangement joins TRBV20-1 to TRBJ1-1; perhaps TRBD1 as D (5 bases). V lost 0 bases to trimming and J lost 11 bases, with 10 bases between them. Germline lookup yields CDR1 DFQATT and CDR2 SNEGSKA (reference sequence). The CDR3 covers 11 residues.

This clone occurred a few times. V and J are TRBV19 and TRBJ2-7, with D possibly called TRBD1 or TRBD2 (5 bases each). With 6 bases removed from V and 2 bases from J, the gap between germline ends came to 14 bases. The germline V gene has CDR1 LNHDA and CDR2 SQIVND (reference sequence). The CDR3 totals 14 residues. As DNA, the CDR3 is TGTGCCAGTAGCCCCTGGGGGACCACCTACGAGCAGTACTTC. It encodes CASSPWGTTYEQYF.

The J gene is TRBJ2-6, the V gene TRBV7-9; tentative D call: TRBD2 (5 bases). The germline V and J ends were trimmed by 2 bases and 3 bases, with 20 bases remaining between them. CDR3 length: 19 residues. Looked up from germline, CDR1 is SEHNR and CDR2 is FQNEAQ (reference sequence). CDR3 amino acids: CASSLHHLTGSGGANVLTF. For the CDR3, the DNA is TGTGCCAGCAGCTTACACCATTTGACGGGGTCTGGTGGGGCCAACGTCCTGACTTTC.

The chain carries TRBV6-5 and TRBJ2-2; D not resolved. V was clipped by 1 base and J by 1 base, with 10 bases between them. CDR3 length equals 16 residues. Germline assignment: CDR1 MNHEY and CDR2 SVGAGI. The CDR3 sequence: CASSYYAHLNTGELFF. In nucleotides, the CDR3 is TGTGCCAGCAGTTACTACGCTCACCTGAACACCGGGGAGCTGTTTTTT.

This rearrangement joins TRBV5-4 to TRBJ2-2; D possibly corresponds to TRBD2 (5 bases). Germline assignment: CDR1 SGHNT and CDR2 YYREEE (reference sequence). There are 16 residues in the CDR3. V lost 1 base and J lost 0, with 10 bases in between. The DNA of the CDR3 is TGTGCCAGCAGCTTGAACCTAGCTCCGAACACCGGGGAGCTGTTTTTT. This translates into CASSLNLAPNTGELFF.

The chain is built from TRBV11-2 and TRBJ1-5, with D possibly TRBD1 on 5 matching bases. V was cut by 1 base and J by 5 bases, with 18 bases left in between. The germline gives CDR1 SGHAT, CDR2 FQNNGV. CDR3 length equals 17 residues. The DNA for the CDR3 is TGTGCCAGCAGCTTAGGACCTCTTACCAGGGAGGATCAGCCCCAGCATTTT. This codes for CASSLGPLTREDQPQHF.

This clone was picked up one time. The chain carries TRBV7-2 and TRBJ1-1; D may be TRBD1 (5 bases). This CDR3 has 13 residues. The germline CDR1 and CDR2 sequences are SGHTA and FQGNSA. V was cut by 4 bases and J by 10 bases, with 16 bases left in between. CDR3 sequence reads: CASSWDGGKVAFF. DNA of the CDR3: TGTGCCAGCAGCTGGGACGGGGGGAAAGTAGCTTTCTTT.

The chain joins TRBV5-4 to TRBJ2-2; 12 nucleotides agree with TRBD2. CDR3 length equals 15 residues. From germline, CDR1 is SGHNT and CDR2 YYREEE (reference sequence). V was pared by 2 bases and J by 6 bases, with 2 bases of the junction left unmatched. The CDR3 nucleotides are TGTGCCAGCAGCTTACGACTAGCGGGAGCCGGGGAGCTGTTTTTT. Protein sequence: CASSLRLAGAGELFF.

The chain couples TRBV19 to TRBJ2-3; D is perhaps TRBD1 (6 bases). CDR3 length: 13 residues. The germline V gene has CDR1 LNHDA and CDR2 SQIVND (reference sequence). Trimming cost V 5 bases and J 6 bases, with 12 bases left between them. The CDR3, as DNA: TGTGCCAGTAGTTACCCAGGGGTGGATACGCAGTATTTT. Protein product: CASSYPGVDTQYF.

This chain links TRBV5-1 with TRBJ1-5, with D maybe TRBD1 (6 bases). CDR1 and CDR2 from the germline V gene are SGHRS and YFSETQ. The V and J ends lost 4 bases and 0 bases respectively, with 17 bases between them. The CDR3 is 17 amino acids. Here the CDR3 DNA reads TGCGCCAGCAGCCCGGACGGGGGGCCTTATAGCAATCAGCCCCAGCATTTT. Translated: CASSPDGGPYSNQPQHF.